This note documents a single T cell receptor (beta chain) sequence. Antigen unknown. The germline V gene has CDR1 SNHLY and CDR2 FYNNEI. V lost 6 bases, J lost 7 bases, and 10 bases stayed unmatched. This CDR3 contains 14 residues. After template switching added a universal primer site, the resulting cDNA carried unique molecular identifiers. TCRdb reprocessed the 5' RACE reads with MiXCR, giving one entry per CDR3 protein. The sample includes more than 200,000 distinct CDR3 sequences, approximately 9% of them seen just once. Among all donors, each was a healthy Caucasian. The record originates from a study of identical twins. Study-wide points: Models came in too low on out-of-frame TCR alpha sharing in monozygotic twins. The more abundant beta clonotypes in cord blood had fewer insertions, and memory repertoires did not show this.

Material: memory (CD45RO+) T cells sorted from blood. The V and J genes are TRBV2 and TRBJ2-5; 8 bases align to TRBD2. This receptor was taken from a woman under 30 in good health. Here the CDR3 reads CASSVDLAGGTQYF. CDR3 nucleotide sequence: TGTGCCAGCAGCGTGGACCTTGCGGGAGGGACCCAGTACTTC.